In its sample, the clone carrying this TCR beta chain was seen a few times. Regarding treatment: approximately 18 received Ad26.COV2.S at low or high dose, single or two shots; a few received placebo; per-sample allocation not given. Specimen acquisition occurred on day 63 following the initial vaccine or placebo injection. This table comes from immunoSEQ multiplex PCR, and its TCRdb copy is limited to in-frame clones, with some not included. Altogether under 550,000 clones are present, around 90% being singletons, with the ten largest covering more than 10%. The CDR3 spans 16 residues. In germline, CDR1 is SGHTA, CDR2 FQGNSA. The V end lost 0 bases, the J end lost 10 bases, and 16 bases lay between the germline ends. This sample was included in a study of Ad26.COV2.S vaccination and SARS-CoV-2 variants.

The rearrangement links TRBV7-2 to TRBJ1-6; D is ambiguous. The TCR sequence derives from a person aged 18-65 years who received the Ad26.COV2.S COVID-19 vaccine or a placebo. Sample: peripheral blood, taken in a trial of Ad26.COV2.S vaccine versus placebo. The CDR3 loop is CASSLAGEIGYSPLHF. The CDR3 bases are TGTGCCAGCAGCTTAGCTGGGGAAATCGGCTACTCACCCCTCCACTTT.